The T cell receptor (beta chain) under discussion was sequenced for a study of somatic mutations in cytotoxic T cells in rheumatoid arthritis. The table lists this clone with a few counts. No antigen is known for it. Study-wide results and caveats: With age, CD8+ clonality increased in rheumatoid arthritis patients, whereas no such increase appeared in healthy controls. Over 20% of CD8+ cells belonged to the largest CD8+ clone in about an eighth of the 65 patients.

Profiling relied on immunoSEQ multiplex PCR, and the TCRdb table lists in-frame clones only, not all of them. The table includes roughly 20,000 clones, 65% to 75% detected once. The TCR was taken from a man aged 60-69 years in good health. The sample consisted of CD8+ T cells sorted from blood.

The DNA for the CDR3 is TGCAGCGCCACAGCCAACACTGAAGCTTTCTTT. Its protein product is CSATANTEAFF. V usage is TRBV29-1 and J usage is TRBJ1-1; D is undetermined. The CDR3 spans 11 residues. The V and J ends lost 7 bases and 2 bases respectively, with 8 bases between them. Looked up from germline, CDR1 is SQVTM and CDR2 is ANQGSEA.